This T cell receptor (beta chain) was observed in a study of blood T cell repertoires in COVID-19. The wider study: From T cells, B-cell-depleted T cells, or PBMCs came the material, which was cDNA or gDNA.

Germline trimming cut 1 base from V and 4 bases from J; bases unmatched to any gene: 5. The CDR3 runs 15 residues. Looked up from germline, CDR1 is SGHTS and CDR2 is YDEGEE. Study processing details: Quantification of nucleated cells was approximated via reference gene primer amplification. Libraries were prepared by immunoSEQ multiplex PCR; TCRdb keeps only in-frame clonotypes and omits some of them. V, J and clone size are those of that table, while D and trimming were read from the DNA. The profile covers around 200,000 clones, with about 86% appearing a single time and approximately 4.7% taken by the ten largest.

The chain employs TRBV5-8 and TRBJ1-2, with TRBD1 matching 9 bases. This clonotype originated in a man in his fifties with active or convalescent COVID-19. Material for sequencing was peripheral blood. CDR3 in amino acids: CASSLMDRGTYGYTF. The CDR3 DNA reads as TGTGCCAGCAGCTTGATGGACAGGGGAACCTATGGCTACACCTTC.